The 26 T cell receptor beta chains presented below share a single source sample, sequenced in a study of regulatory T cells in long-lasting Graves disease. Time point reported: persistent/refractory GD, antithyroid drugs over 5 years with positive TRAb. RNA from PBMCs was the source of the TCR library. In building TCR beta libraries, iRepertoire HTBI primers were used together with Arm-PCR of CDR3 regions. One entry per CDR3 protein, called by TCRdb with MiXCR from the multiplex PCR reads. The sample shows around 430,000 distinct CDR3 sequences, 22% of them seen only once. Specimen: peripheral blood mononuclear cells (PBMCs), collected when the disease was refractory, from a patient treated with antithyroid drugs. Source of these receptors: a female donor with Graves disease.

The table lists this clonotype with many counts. The DNA for the CDR3 is TGTGCCAGCATCCCGAGTGGGGCCGGCAAAAACATTCAGTACTTC. Translating it yields CASIPSGAGKNIQYF. The genes are TRBV28 and TRBJ2-4; D may be TRBD1 (5 bases). Germline V gene data show CDR1 as MDHEN and CDR2 as SYDVKM. CDR3 length equals 15 residues. V shed 7 bases and J shed 3 bases, with 16 bases lying between them.

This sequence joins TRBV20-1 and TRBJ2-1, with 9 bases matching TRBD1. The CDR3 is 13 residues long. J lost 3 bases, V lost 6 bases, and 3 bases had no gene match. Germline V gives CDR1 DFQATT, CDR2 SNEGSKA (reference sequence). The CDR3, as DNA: TGCAGTGCCGACAGGGGGATCTACAATGAGCAGTTCTTC. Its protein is CSADRGIYNEQFF.

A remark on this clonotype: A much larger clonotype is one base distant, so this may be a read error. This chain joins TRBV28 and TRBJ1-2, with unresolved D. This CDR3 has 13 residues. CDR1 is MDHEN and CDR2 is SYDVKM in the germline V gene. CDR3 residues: CAGRPAIFGGYTF. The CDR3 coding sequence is TGTGCCGGCAGGCCTGCAATCTTCGGAGGCTACACCTTC.

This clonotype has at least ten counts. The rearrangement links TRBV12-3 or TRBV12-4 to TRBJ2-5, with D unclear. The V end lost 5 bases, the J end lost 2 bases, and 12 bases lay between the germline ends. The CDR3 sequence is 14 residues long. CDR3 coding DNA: TGTGCCAGCAGTATCTTAAAAGAGCAAGAGACCCAGTACTTC. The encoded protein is CASSILKEQETQYF.

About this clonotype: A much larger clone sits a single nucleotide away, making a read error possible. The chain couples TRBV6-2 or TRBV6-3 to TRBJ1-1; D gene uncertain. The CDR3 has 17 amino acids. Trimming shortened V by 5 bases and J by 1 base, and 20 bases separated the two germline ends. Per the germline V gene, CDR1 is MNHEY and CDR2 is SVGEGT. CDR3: CASSVTKGRPRNTEAFF. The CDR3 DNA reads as TGTGCCAGCAGTGTTACAAAGGGCCGACCAAGGAACACTGAAGCTTTCTTT.

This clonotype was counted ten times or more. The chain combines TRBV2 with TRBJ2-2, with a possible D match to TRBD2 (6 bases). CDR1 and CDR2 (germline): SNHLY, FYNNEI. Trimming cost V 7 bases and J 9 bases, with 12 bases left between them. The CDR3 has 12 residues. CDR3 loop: CASTEGGRELFF. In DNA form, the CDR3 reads TGTGCCAGCACCGAGGGCGGGAGGGAGCTGTTTTTT.

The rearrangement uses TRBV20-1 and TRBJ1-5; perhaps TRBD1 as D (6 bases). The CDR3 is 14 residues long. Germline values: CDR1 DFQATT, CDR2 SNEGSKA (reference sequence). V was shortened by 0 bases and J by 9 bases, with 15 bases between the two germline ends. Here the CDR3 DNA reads TGCAGTGCTAGAGATCGGATAGGGGGGGCGCCCCAGCATTTT. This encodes CSARDRIGGAPQHF.

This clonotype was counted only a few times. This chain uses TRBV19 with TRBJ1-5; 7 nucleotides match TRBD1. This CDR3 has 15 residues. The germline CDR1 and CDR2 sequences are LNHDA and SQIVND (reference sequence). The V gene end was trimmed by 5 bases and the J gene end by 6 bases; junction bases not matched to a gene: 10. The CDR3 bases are TGTGCCAGTAGTCTTACAGGGGAAGGAGGTCAGCCCCAGCATTTT. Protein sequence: CASSLTGEGGQPQHF.

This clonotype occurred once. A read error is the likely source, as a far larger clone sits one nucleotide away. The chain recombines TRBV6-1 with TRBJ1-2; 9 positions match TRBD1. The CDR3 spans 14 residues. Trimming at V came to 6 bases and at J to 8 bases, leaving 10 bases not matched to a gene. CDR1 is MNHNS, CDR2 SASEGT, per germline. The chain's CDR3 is CASRTGGQGGGYTF. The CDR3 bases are TGTGCCAGCAGGACCGGGGGACAGGGTGGCGGCTACACCTTC.

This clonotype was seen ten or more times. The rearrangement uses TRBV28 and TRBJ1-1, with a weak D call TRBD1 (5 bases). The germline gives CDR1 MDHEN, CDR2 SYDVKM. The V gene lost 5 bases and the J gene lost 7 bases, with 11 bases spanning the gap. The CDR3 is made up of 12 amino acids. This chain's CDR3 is CASSVDRFEAFF. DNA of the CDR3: TGTGCCAGCAGTGTAGACAGATTTGAAGCTTTCTTT.

The CDR3 DNA sequence: TGTGCCAGCAGATCAAGGGGCCGAGGGACTCATGGCTACACCTTC. Encoded protein: CASRSRGRGTHGYTF. The V and J genes are TRBV6-1 and TRBJ1-2, with TRBD1 as a possible D gene (5 bases). CDR1 and CDR2 (germline): MNHNS, SASEGT. The CDR3 runs 15 residues. V lost 6 bases, J lost 6 bases, and 20 bases lay in between.

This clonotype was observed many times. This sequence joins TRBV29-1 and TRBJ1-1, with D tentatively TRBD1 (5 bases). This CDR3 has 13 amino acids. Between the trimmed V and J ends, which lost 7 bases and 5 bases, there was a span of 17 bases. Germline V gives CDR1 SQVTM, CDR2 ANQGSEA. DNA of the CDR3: TGCAGCGGACTTAGGCTTTCAGGGACTGAAGCTTTCTTT. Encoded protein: CSGLRLSGTEAFF.

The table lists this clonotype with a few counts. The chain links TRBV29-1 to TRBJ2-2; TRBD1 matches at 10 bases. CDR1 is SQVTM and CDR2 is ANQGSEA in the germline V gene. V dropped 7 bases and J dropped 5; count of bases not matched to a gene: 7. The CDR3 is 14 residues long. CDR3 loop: CSAKPGQGTGELFF. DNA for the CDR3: TGCAGCGCTAAACCGGGACAGGGGACCGGGGAGCTGTTTTTT.

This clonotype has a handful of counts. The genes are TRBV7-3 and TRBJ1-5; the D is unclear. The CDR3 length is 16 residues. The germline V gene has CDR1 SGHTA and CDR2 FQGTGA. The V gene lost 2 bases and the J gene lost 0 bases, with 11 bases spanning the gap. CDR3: CASSLYVLNSNQPQHF. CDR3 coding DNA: TGTGCCAGCAGCTTATATGTACTTAATAGCAATCAGCCCCAGCATTTT.

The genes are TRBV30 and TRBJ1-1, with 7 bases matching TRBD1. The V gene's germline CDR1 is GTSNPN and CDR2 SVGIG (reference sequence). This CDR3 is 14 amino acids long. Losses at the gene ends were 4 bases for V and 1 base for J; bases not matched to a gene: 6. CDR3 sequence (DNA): TGTGCCTGGAACCTTGACAGGGCGAACACTGAAGCTTTCTTT. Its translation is CAWNLDRANTEAFF.

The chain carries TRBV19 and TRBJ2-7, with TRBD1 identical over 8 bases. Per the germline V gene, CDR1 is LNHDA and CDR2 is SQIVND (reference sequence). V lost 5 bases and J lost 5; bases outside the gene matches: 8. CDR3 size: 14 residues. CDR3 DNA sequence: TGTGCCAGTAGTTTACGGACAGGGTCGGACGAGCAGTACTTC. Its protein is CASSLRTGSDEQYF.

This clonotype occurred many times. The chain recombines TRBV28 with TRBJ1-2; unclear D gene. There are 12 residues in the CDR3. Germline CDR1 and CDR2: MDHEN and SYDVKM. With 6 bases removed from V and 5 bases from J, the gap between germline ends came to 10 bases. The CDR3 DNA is TGTGCCAGCAGCTGGGAGGGATATGGCTACACCTTC. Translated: CASSWEGYGYTF.

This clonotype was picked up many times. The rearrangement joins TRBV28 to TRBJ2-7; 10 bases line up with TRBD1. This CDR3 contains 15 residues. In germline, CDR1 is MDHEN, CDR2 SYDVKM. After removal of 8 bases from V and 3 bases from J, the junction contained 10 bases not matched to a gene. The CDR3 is CASASFGTGDYEQYF. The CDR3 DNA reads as TGTGCCAGCGCCTCTTTCGGGACAGGGGACTACGAGCAGTACTTC. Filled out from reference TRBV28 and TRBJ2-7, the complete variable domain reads DVKVTQSSRYLVKRTGEKVFLECVQDMDHENMFWYRQDPGLGLRLIYFSYDVKMKEKGDIPEGYSVSREKKERFSLILESASTNQTSMYLCASASFGTGDYEQYFGPGTRLTVT.

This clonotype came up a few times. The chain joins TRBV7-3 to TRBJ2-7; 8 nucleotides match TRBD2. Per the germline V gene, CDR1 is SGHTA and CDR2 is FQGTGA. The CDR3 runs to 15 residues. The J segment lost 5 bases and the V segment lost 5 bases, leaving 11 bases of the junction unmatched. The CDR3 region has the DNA TGTGCCAGCAGCCAAAGCTCGGGAGGGCCTAACGAGCAGTACTTC. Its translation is CASSQSSGGPNEQYF.

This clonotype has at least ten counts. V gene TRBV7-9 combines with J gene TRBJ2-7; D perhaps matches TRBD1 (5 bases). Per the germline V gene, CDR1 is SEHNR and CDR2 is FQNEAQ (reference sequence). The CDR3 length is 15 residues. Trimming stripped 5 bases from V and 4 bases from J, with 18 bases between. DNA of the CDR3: TGTGCCAGCAGCACTACTGGGGCAGGGATATACGAGCAGTACTTC. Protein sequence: CASSTTGAGIYEQYF.

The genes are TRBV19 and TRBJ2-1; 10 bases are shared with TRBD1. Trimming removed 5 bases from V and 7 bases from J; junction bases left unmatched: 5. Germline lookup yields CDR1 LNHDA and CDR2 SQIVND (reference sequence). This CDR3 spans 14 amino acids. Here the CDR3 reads CASSARDRGNEQFF. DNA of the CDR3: TGTGCCAGTAGTGCCCGGGACAGGGGAAATGAGCAGTTCTTC.

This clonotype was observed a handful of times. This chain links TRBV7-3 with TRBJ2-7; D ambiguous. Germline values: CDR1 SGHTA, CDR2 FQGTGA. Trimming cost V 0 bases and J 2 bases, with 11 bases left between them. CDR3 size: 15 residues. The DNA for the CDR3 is TGTGCCAGCAGCTTAACATCTGGCCCTACCTACGAGCAGTACTTC. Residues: CASSLTSGPTYEQYF.

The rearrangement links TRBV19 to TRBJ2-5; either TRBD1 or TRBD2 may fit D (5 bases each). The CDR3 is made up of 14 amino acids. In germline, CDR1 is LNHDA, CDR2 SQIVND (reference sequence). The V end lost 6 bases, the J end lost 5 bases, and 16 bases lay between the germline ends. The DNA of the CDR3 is TGTGCCAGTAGCCAAGGGTCAGAGGGGGAGACCCAGTACTTC. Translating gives CASSQGSEGETQYF.

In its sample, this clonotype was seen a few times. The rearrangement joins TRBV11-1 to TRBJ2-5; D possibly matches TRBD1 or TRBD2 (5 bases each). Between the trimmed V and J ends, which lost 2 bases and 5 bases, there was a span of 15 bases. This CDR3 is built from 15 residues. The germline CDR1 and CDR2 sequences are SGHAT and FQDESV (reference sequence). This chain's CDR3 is CASSLTVTGGETQYF. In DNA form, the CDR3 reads TGTGCCAGCAGCTTAACAGTAACAGGCGGGGAGACCCAGTACTTC.

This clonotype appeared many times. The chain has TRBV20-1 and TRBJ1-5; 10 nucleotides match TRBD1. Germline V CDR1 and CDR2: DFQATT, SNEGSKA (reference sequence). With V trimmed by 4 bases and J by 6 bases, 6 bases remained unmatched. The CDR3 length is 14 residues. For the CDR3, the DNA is TGCAGTGCTATCCCCGGGACAGGGGCTCAGCCCCAGCATTTT. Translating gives CSAIPGTGAQPQHF.

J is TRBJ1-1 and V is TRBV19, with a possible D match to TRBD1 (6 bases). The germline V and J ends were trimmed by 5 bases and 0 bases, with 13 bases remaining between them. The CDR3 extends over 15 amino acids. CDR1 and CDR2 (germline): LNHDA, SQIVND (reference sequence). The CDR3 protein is CASSSPTGMNTEAFF. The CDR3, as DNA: TGTGCCAGTAGTTCACCGACAGGCATGAACACTGAAGCTTTCTTT.